This T cell receptor (beta chain) was recovered during a study of CD8 T cells in Susac syndrome. Sequencing of TCR beta drew on CD8+ and CD4+ T cells from blood. The count of this clonotype is one. Trimming shortened V by 2 bases and J by 1 base, and 11 bases separated the two germline ends. Germline V gene sequence: CDR1 DFQATT, CDR2 SNEGSKA (reference sequence). This CDR3 has 14 amino acids. With random hexamers, roughly 0.45 to 1 ug RNA was reverse transcribed. TCRdb re-called the immunoSEQ multiplex PCR reads through MiXCR, storing one row per CDR3 protein. The sample includes roughly 200,000 distinct CDR3 sequences, 91% seen only once; the top ten take about 0.1%.

This chain uses TRBV20-1 with TRBJ2-5; D perhaps matches TRBD2 (5 bases). This receptor was identified in a human donor with Susac syndrome. Sequenced material: CD4+ T cells from PBMCs. In DNA, the CDR3 is TGCAGTGCTAGACGGCAGGCGGGCCAAGAGACCCAGTACTTC. Protein: CSARRQAGQETQYF.